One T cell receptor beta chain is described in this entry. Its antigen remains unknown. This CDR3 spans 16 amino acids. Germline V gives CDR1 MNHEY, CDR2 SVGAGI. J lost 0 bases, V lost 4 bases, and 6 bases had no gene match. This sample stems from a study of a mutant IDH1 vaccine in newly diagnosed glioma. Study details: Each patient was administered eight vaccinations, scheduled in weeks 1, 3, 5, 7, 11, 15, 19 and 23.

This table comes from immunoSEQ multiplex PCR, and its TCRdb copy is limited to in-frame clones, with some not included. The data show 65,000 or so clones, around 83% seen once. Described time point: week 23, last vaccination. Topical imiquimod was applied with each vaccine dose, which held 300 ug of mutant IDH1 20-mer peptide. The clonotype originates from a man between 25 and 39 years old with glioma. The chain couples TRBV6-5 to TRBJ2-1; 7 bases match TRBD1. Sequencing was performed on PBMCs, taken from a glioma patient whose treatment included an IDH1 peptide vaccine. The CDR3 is CASSSIHRGSYNEQFF. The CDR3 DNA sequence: TGTGCCAGCAGTTCCATACACAGGGGCTCCTACAATGAGCAGTTCTTC.